This TCR beta chain was sequenced for a study of blood T cells in healthy people across ages. Germline trimming cut 2 bases from V and 8 bases from J; bases unmatched to any gene: 7. The CDR3 contains 15 residues. Germline V gene data show CDR1 as SGHTA and CDR2 as FQGNSA. Next came a second PCR, run for about 7 to 12 cycles, which used a sample-barcoded 5' primer along with a J-beta primer mix. TCRdb ran MiXCR on the 5' RACE reads and lists one entry per CDR3 protein. The data contain some 800,000 distinct CDR3 sequences, 20% to 25% of them seen just once; the ten biggest clones take up approximately 4%. The same sample was also used in a study of T cells of mothers and their children.

The chain is built from TRBV7-2 and TRBJ2-4, with 9 bases lining up with TRBD2. Sequencing input: blood. The TCR originated in a boy aged 5-17 years in good health. CDR3 sequence: CASSLSRGGRDIQYF. As DNA, the CDR3 is TGTGCCAGCAGCTTATCGCGGGGGGGAAGGGACATTCAGTACTTC. The entire variable domain, with the rest obtained from reference TRBV7-2 and TRBJ2-4, is as follows: GAGVSQSPSNKVTEKGKDVELRCDPISGHTALYWYRQSLGQGLEFLIYFQGNSAPDKSGLPSDRFSAERTGGSVSTLTIQRTQQEDSAVYLCASSLSRGGRDIQYFGAGTRLSVL.